A selection of T cell receptor beta chains follows, all from one sample in a study of vaccination and CD4 T cells after COVID-19. No antigen has been identified for these receptors. TCRdb fed the PCR reads into MiXCR, producing one record per CDR3 protein. The sample holds just over 20,000 distinct CDR3 sequences, 70% seen once. The material sequenced was CD4+ T cells from blood, cultured in vitro. All receptors come from a human donor who had recovered from COVID-19. Each CDR3 is given with its conserved first and last residue. The D gene is left open where the match is weak. Size is stated for part of the rows, as once, few or many counts, or as a class when the clone is expanded.

size	J	V	D	DNA	CDR3
-	TRBJ1-5	TRBV7-8	-	TGTGCCAGCAGCCTAAGGTCAGTGAATCAGCCCCAGCATTTT	CASSLRSVNQPQHF
once	TRBJ1-6	TRBV4-2	-	TGTGCCAGCAGCCCCGTCGAGAATTCACCCCTCCACTTT	CASSPVENSPLHF
few	TRBJ1-5	TRBV30	-	TGTGCCTTAAAGGGGTTTGGTCAGCCCCAGCATTTT	CALKGFGQPQHF
-	TRBJ1-1	TRBV20-1	-	TGCGGACCAACTGAAGCTTTCTTT	CGPTEAFF
-	TRBJ2-1	TRBV27	TRBD2	TGTGCCAGCAGTGCGGGACTAGCGGGAGGCAATGAGCAGTTCTTC	CASSAGLAGGNEQFF
-	TRBJ1-4	TRBV5-3	-	TGTACTCGAAAAGGTCCCCAGGAGGAAAAACTGTTTTTT	CTRKGPQEEKLFF
-	TRBJ1-2	TRBV20-1	-	TGCAGTGCTCTACCCGAGACAGGAGCCTCCTATGGCTACACCTTC	CSALPETGASYGYTF
-	TRBJ2-3	TRBV27	-	TGTGCCAGCAGTTTATATGGGGTTACAGATACGCAGTATTTT	CASSLYGVTDTQYF
-	TRBJ1-1	TRBV19	TRBD1	TGTGCCAGTAGGGTTGTACAGGGGAGGGACACTGAAGCTTTCTTT	CASRVVQGRDTEAFF
-	TRBJ2-1	TRBV27	-	TGTGCCAGCAGACACCGGGACCTGACTAGTTCCCGGCAGTTCTTC	CASRHRDLTSSRQFF
-	TRBJ2-7	TRBV18	TRBD1	TGTGCCAGCTCACCACGACAGGGCATCTCCTACGAGCAGTACTTC	CASSPRQGISYEQYF
-	TRBJ1-1	TRBV20-1	-	TGCAGTGCTAGAGATGTCGAGGGGGGGAACACTGAAGCTTTCTTT	CSARDVEGGNTEAFF
-	TRBJ1-2	TRBV29-1	-	TGCAGCGCCGAGGACGGGCCCGCTAACTATGGCTACACCTTC	CSAEDGPANYGYTF
-	TRBJ1-3	TRBV20-1	TRBD1	TGCAGTGCTGGGGACAGCTCTGGAAACACCATATATTTT	CSAGDSSGNTIYF
-	TRBJ1-6	TRBV5-1	-	TGCGCCAGCAGCTTGAACGGACAGAAGAATTCACCCCTCCACTTT	CASSLNGQKNSPLHF
medium-sized	TRBJ1-5	TRBV5-1	-	TGCGCCAGCAGCCGTAGGGGAGGGCAGCCCCAGCATTTT	CASSRRGGQPQHF
once	TRBJ1-5	TRBV12-3/TRBV12-4	-	TGTGCCAGCAGTCGGACGGGGGAACAGCCCCAGCATTTT	CASSRTGEQPQHF
-	TRBJ2-1	TRBV11-3	-	TGTGCCAGCAGCTTAGGGGGACTCCTGAGCTCCTACAATGAGCAGTTCTTC	CASSLGGLLSSYNEQFF
few	TRBJ1-1	TRBV20-1	TRBD1	TGCAGTGCTCCGGCCCTGGGGACAGGCATGAACACTGAAGCTTTCTTT	CSAPALGTGMNTEAFF
-	TRBJ1-4	TRBV20-1	-	TGCAGTGCTAGTGAGAAACTCCCCCGGGAAAAACTGTTTTTT	CSASEKLPREKLFF
-	TRBJ1-4	TRBV6-1	-	TGTGCCAGCAGGGGCAGTCAGGGGTTACTGTTTTTT	CASRGSQGLLFF
-	TRBJ2-6	TRBV24-1	-	TGTGCCACTGCCCGGCCTGGGGCCAACGTCCTGACTTTC	CATARPGANVLTF
-	TRBJ1-1	TRBV6-2/TRBV6-3	TRBD1	TGTGCCAGCAGTCGGACAGGGATGGGTACTGAAGCTTTCTTT	CASSRTGMGTEAFF
-	TRBJ1-5	TRBV7-2	TRBD1	TGTGCCAGCAGCTCAGGGGGGGGGCCCCAGCATTTT	CASSSGGGPQHF
few	TRBJ2-7	TRBV7-2	TRBD1	TGTGCCAGCAGCACCCCCGGGACAGTCGGATCCTACGAGCAGTACTTC	CASSTPGTVGSYEQYF
-	TRBJ2-5	TRBV7-2	TRBD2	TGTGCCAGCAGCTTAGCTGGGGAGGGACTAGGGAAGGTGACCCAGTACTTC	CASSLAGEGLGKVTQYF
-	TRBJ1-5	TRBV2	TRBD1	TGTGCCAGCACCCAAGAGACAGGGGGGCAGCCCCAGCATTTT	CASTQETGGQPQHF
-	TRBJ1-2	TRBV6-2/TRBV6-3	-	TGTGCCAGCAGACAAACCGACATGGGGTTCATCTATGGCTACACCTTC	CASRQTDMGFIYGYTF
-	TRBJ2-7	TRBV12-3/TRBV12-4	-	TGTGCCAGCAGTTCTCAGGGTTTAGACGAGCAGTACTTC	CASSSQGLDEQYF
-	TRBJ2-7	TRBV12-3/TRBV12-4	TRBD2	TGTGCCAGCAGGTCGGGACTAGCGGGAGTCGAGCAGTACTTC	CASRSGLAGVEQYF
-	TRBJ1-2	TRBV7-2	-	TGTGCCAGCAGCTTCCAGGGAGTAGCTAACTATGGCTACACCTTC	CASSFQGVANYGYTF
few	TRBJ2-7	TRBV6-4	TRBD2	TGTGCCAGCCAGGGACTAGCGGTTTCCTACGAGCAGTACTTC	CASQGLAVSYEQYF
-	TRBJ2-7	TRBV6-1	TRBD2	TGTGCCAGCAGTCCACGGACTAGCGGGAGCCACGAGCAGTACTTC	CASSPRTSGSHEQYF
-	TRBJ2-6	TRBV6-2/TRBV6-3	-	TGTGCCAGCAGACCCATACGGTCTGGGGCCAACGTCCTGACTTTC	CASRPIRSGANVLTF
-	TRBJ1-1	TRBV28	-	-	CASRTFGAGTEAFF
-	TRBJ1-6	TRBV20-1	-	TGCAGTGCCCCCGGGCAGGGTCGGCATAATTCACCCCTCCACTTT	CSAPGQGRHNSPLHF
-	TRBJ1-1	TRBV10-3	TRBD1	TGTGCCATCAGTGCCCGGGACAGCAACTCGAACACTGAAGCTTTCTTT	CAISARDSNSNTEAFF
-	TRBJ1-2	TRBV19	TRBD1	TGTGCCACCGAAGACAGGGGAGTCGATGGCTACACCTTC	CATEDRGVDGYTF
-	TRBJ2-3	TRBV7-2	-	TGTGCCAGCACCTCTCCCCCCAAAGATACGCAGTATTTT	CASTSPPKDTQYF
-	TRBJ2-5	TRBV20-1	TRBD1	TGCAGTGCTCAACAGGGGCCTAGAGAGACCCAGTACTTC	CSAQQGPRETQYF
-	TRBJ1-5	TRBV30	-	TGTGCCTGGACCCCAGGACACCGAAATCAGCCCCAGCATTTT	CAWTPGHRNQPQHF
-	TRBJ1-6	TRBV5-1	TRBD1	TGCGCCAGCAGCTTGGTTACGGGACAGGGGACGAATTCACCCCTCCACTTT	CASSLVTGQGTNSPLHF
-	TRBJ1-2	TRBV15	TRBD1	TGTGCCACCAGCGGAGGGACAGGCAACTATGGCTACACCTTC	CATSGGTGNYGYTF
-	TRBJ2-5	TRBV30	-	TGTGCCTGGGGAGGGCAGGTAGGGCAGGAGACCCAGTACTTC	CAWGGQVGQETQYF
-	TRBJ2-3	TRBV11-2	-	TGTGCCAGCAGCTTAGGGTCTCGCACAGATACGCAGTATTTT	CASSLGSRTDTQYF
-	TRBJ2-1	TRBV6-2/TRBV6-3	TRBD1	TGTGCCAGCAGTCGACAGGGCAATAATTACAATGAGCAGTTCTTC	CASSRQGNNYNEQFF
-	TRBJ1-2	TRBV6-1	-	TGTGCCAGCAGAGAGGTGGCGAGGGGTTATGGCTACACCTTC	CASREVARGYGYTF
-	TRBJ2-5	TRBV15	TRBD2	TGTGCCACCAGCAGAGAGTGGACTAGTGGAGAGGAGACCCAGTACTTC	CATSREWTSGEETQYF
-	TRBJ1-2	TRBV19	-	TGTGCCAGTAGTACCCCTCAAGGGGGGAGGTATGGCTACACCTTC	CASSTPQGGRYGYTF
-	TRBJ2-4	TRBV7-2	TRBD2	TGTGCCAGCAGCTTGGACCTAGCGGGAGGGCCCAAAAACATTCAGTACTTC	CASSLDLAGGPKNIQYF
-	TRBJ1-6	TRBV12-3/TRBV12-4	-	TGTGCCAGCAGTCCTGAGGGAACAGGGAATAATTCACCCCTCCACTTT	CASSPEGTGNNSPLHF
-	TRBJ1-2	TRBV7-9	TRBD1	TGTGCCAGCAGCTTAGAGGGGGCCCATGGCTACACCTTC	CASSLEGAHGYTF
-	TRBJ2-3	TRBV19	TRBD1	TGTGCCAGTAGTCCCACGGGACAGGGTAATCGGAGGACAGATACGCAGTATTTT	CASSPTGQGNRRTDTQYF